A single sample is the source of the 14 T cell receptor beta chains below, sequenced in a study of cytomegalovirus exposure and HLA in healthy donors. PCR employed 60 Vbeta and 13 Jbeta primers. Measured with immunoSEQ multiplex PCR; TCRdb has only the in-frame clones, and not every one. The sample lists 150,000 to 200,000 clones; roughly four fifths were seen once. Material for sequencing was PBMCs. All receptors come from a woman aged 40 to 50 in good health and CMV-seronegative.

As for this clone: A junction end diverges from the germline sequence, so it may reflect a read error. The chain uses TRBV7-7 and TRBJ2-1, with D maybe TRBD2 (5 bases). Germline V gives CDR1 SSHAT, CDR2 FNYEAQ (reference sequence). This CDR3 contains 14 residues. CDR3 in amino acids: CASSPANVGGEQFF. CDR3 DNA sequence: TGTGCTAGCAGCCCGGCTAACGTCGGAGGTGAGCAGTTCTTC.

This chain links TRBV30 with TRBJ2-3, with a possible D match to TRBD2 (7 bases). CDR1 and CDR2 (germline): GTSNPN, SVGIG (reference sequence). V shed 4 bases and J shed 2 bases, with 16 bases lying between them. The CDR3 extends over 15 amino acids. This CDR3 is CAWIGQGRVTDTQYF. The CDR3 coding sequence is TGTGCCTGGATAGGGCAGGGGAGGGTCACAGATACGCAGTATTTT.

The J gene is TRBJ1-5, the V gene TRBV10-1; 7 positions match TRBD1. Trimming removed 6 bases from V and 4 bases from J; junction bases left unmatched: 12. The CDR3 contains 16 residues. CDR1 and CDR2 from the germline V gene are WNHNN and SYGVQD (reference sequence). CDR3 residues: CASSAAAGQSNQPQHF. The CDR3 DNA reads TGCGCCAGCAGCGCAGCGGCGGGACAGAGTAATCAGCCCCAGCATTTT.

The chain recombines TRBV30 with TRBJ1-2; D might be TRBD1 (6 bases). The CDR3 length is 15 residues. Germline V gene sequence: CDR1 GTSNPN, CDR2 SVGIG (reference sequence). The V end lost 0 bases, the J end lost 5 bases, and 16 bases lay between the germline ends. The CDR3 loop is CAWSVGTPGAYGYTF. For the CDR3, the DNA is TGTGCCTGGAGTGTCGGGACACCCGGGGCATATGGCTACACCTTC.

This chain uses TRBV4-1 with TRBJ2-3, with TRBD1 matching over 10 bases. The CDR3 extends over 16 amino acids. V lost 6 bases to trimming and J lost 2 bases; unmatched junction nucleotides: 8. Germline values: CDR1 MGHRA, CDR2 YSYEKL. This CDR3 is CASRPDRGNPTDTQYF. In nucleotides, the CDR3 is TGCGCCAGCAGGCCGGACAGGGGGAACCCCACAGATACGCAGTATTTT.

The gene calls are TRBV18 and TRBJ2-6; TRBD1 might be the D (5 bases). This CDR3 is built from 14 residues. Germline V CDR1 and CDR2: KGHSH, LQKENI. Between the trimmed V and J ends, which lost 6 bases and 2 bases, there was a span of 8 bases. CDR3 in DNA: TGTGCCAGCTCGGGGCCGGCTGGGGCCAACGTCCTGACTTTC. Translating gives CASSGPAGANVLTF.

The chain employs TRBV9 and TRBJ1-1; weak D call: TRBD1 (6 bases). Per germline, CDR1 SGDLS and CDR2 YYNGEE. CDR3 length: 14 amino acids. V was cut by 0 bases and J by 3 bases, with 9 bases left in between. CDR3 residues: CASSVGGGHTEAFF. The CDR3 DNA is TGTGCCAGCAGCGTAGGGGGGGGCCACACTGAAGCTTTCTTT.

DNA for the CDR3: TGTGCCTGGAGTGCTTCTAGCGGGAGCTTCACAGATACGCAGTATTTT. This codes for CAWSASSGSFTDTQYF. The chain employs TRBV30 and TRBJ2-3, with TRBD2 identical over 10 bases. This CDR3 spans 16 amino acids. Germline trimming cut 1 base from V and 2 bases from J; bases unmatched to any gene: 6. Germline CDR1 reads GTSNPN; CDR2 reads SVGIG (reference sequence).

CDR3 sequence reads: CASSLPPGFSGRVTGELFF. The CDR3, as DNA: TGTGCCAGCAGCTTACCTCCAGGGTTCAGCGGGAGGGTAACCGGGGAGCTGTTTTTT. The chain links TRBV7-8 to TRBJ2-2; 10 bases align to TRBD2. The V segment lost 2 bases and the J segment 5 bases; nucleotides outside the gene matches: 14. In germline, CDR1 is SGHVS, CDR2 FQNEAQ. The CDR3 runs 19 residues.

The chain joins TRBV27 to TRBJ2-1; D might be TRBD1 (6 bases). The V gene's germline CDR1 is MNHEY and CDR2 SMNVEV (reference sequence). V lost 7 bases and J 7 bases, leaving 14 bases between the germline ends. The CDR3 totals 13 residues. In DNA, the CDR3 is TGTGCCAGCATCGCAAGGGGGTGGAATGAGCAGTTCTTC. Residues: CASIARGWNEQFF.

The chain couples TRBV10-2 to TRBJ2-1, with 11 bases lining up with TRBD2. The CDR3 is 13 amino acids. V gave up 10 bases and J gave up 4 bases; unmatched junction bases: 3. Germline V gene data show CDR1 as WSHSY and CDR2 as SAAADI. The CDR3: CATGTSGYNEQFF. The CDR3 bases are TGCGCCACCGGGACTAGCGGATACAATGAGCAGTTCTTC.

The chain recombines TRBV29-1 with TRBJ2-1; 9 bases are a match to TRBD2. Unmatched junction bases numbered 3, after V lost 0 bases and J lost 6 bases. Germline loops: CDR1 SQVTM, CDR2 ANQGSEA. The CDR3 sequence is 14 residues long. For the CDR3, the DNA is TGCAGCGTTGAAGAAGAGACTAGCGGCAATGAGCAGTTCTTC. Translating it yields CSVEEETSGNEQFF.

The J gene is TRBJ2-3, the V gene TRBV2; maybe TRBD2 (6 bases). CDR1 and CDR2 from the germline V gene are SNHLY and FYNNEI. V shed 4 bases and J shed 2 bases, with 13 bases lying between them. The CDR3 sequence is 15 residues long. DNA for the CDR3: TGTGCCAGCAGTGTAGGTAGCGGCTACACAGATACGCAGTATTTT. This encodes CASSVGSGYTDTQYF.

J is TRBJ1-1 and V is TRBV9, with a possible D match to TRBD1 (6 bases). The germline V gene has CDR1 SGDLS and CDR2 YYNGEE. The CDR3 loop spans 14 amino acids. Trimming took 3 bases from V and 1 from J, leaving 10 bases between them. The CDR3 region is CASSGGGPNTEAFF. In nucleotides, the CDR3 is TGTGCCAGCAGCGGTGGGGGCCCGAACACTGAAGCTTTCTTT.